This entry concerns a single T cell receptor (beta chain). Only in-frame clones appear in the TCRdb table, and some are missing; sequencing was by immunoSEQ multiplex PCR. The sample yields over 250,000 clones, roughly 90% seen once. The sample is drawn from a study of blood T cell repertoires in COVID-19. Sequencing input: peripheral blood. This clonotype was obtained from a woman aged 55-69 years with acute or convalescent COVID-19.

The CDR3 DNA sequence: TGTGCCATCAGGGGAGACCTTTTAGTCACTGAAGCTTTCTTT. Translating it yields CAIRGDLLVTEAFF. The chain recombines TRBV10-3 with TRBJ1-1; D is unclear. Trimming cost V 6 bases and J 4 bases, with 15 bases left between them. This CDR3 is built from 14 residues. Per the germline V gene, CDR1 is ENHRY and CDR2 is SYGVKD.